These 22 T cell receptor beta chains were sequenced from one sample in a study of tumor-infiltrating lymphocytes in primary liver carcinoma. Co-extraction of RNA and DNA was performed on about 19-33 mg of unsorted bulk tissue. A primer matching the constant region was used to make TCR beta cDNA from around 550 ng of total RNA. What produced the TCR beta libraries was three nested multiplex PCR rounds using slightly modified ARM-PCR. Primers for the first two PCR rounds were TRBV1-TRBV30 forward primers and a C-beta reverse primer (about 9 cycles per round). MiXCR was run by TCRdb on the multiplex PCR reads, yielding one entry per CDR3 protein. The repertoire includes 40,000 to 60,000 distinct CDR3 sequences, less than 85% of them detected once, and just under 30% sits in the top ten. The specimen sequenced was liver tumor tissue from sampling region 5. As to subset: tumor region T5, tumor centre. The receptors come from a middle-aged man with primary liver carcinoma and hepatitis B virus infection.

This clonotype showed up just once. The junction shows a germline mismatch at one end, possibly a read error. The chain carries TRBV11-2 and TRBJ2-7, with a tentative D call TRBD2 (5 bases). The DNA end is more similar to TRBJ2-5, so the J call may be wrong. Germline V gene lookup returns CDR1 SGHAT and CDR2 FQNNGV. This CDR3 region has 13 residues. The CDR3 here is CPSSTSLGGTQYF. The CDR3 region has the DNA TGTCCCAGCAGCACCAGTCTAGGAGGGACCCAGTACTTC.

CDR3: CAGINRRPGANVLTF. The CDR3 DNA reads TGTGCCGGCATCAACCGTCGCCCTGGGGCCAACGTCCTGACTTTC. The chain couples TRBV6-5 to TRBJ2-6; D remains unclear. V was shortened by 11 bases and J by 2 bases, with 16 bases between the two germline ends. The germline V gene has CDR1 MNHEY and CDR2 SVGAGI. This CDR3 region has 15 residues.

This sequence joins TRBV6-1 and TRBJ2-5, with D possibly being TRBD1 or TRBD2 (5 bases each). The germline CDR1 and CDR2 sequences are MNHNS and SASEGT. The CDR3 sequence is 13 residues long. The germline V and J ends were trimmed by 8 bases and 1 base, with 11 bases remaining between them. CDR3 region: CASVREIQETQYF. In nucleotides, the CDR3 is TGTGCCAGCGTCAGGGAGATCCAAGAGACCCAGTACTTC.

Concerning this clonotype itself: This may arise from a read error, as a much more abundant clone is one base away. The V gene is TRBV28, the J gene TRBJ1-1; the D is unclear. The CDR3 runs 15 residues. The germline V gene has CDR1 MDHEN and CDR2 SYDVKM. The CDR3 nucleotides are TGTGCCAACAGTTTGAACACCGGGTACTTCACTGAAGCTTTCTTT. Translating gives CANSLNTGYFTEAFF. The complete variable domain, with remaining parts taken from reference TRBV28 and TRBJ1-1, reads DVKVTQSSRYLVKRTGEKVFLECVQDMDHENMFWYRQDPGLGLRLIYFSYDVKMKEKGDIPEGYSVSREKKERFSLILESASTNQTSMYLCANSLNTGYFTEAFFGQGTRLTVV.

The chain joins TRBV19 to TRBJ1-1; D gene ambiguous. The V gene's germline CDR1 is LNHDA and CDR2 SQIVND (reference sequence). Trimming took off 6 bases at V and 0 bases at J, with 14 bases between the two ends. This CDR3 is 15 amino acids long. The CDR3 sequence: CASRTYETMNTEAFF. The CDR3 DNA sequence: TGTGCCAGTAGAACATACGAGACCATGAACACTGAAGCTTTCTTT.

Concerning this clonotype itself: The junction does not match germline at one end; this may be a read error. The chain links TRBV11-2 to TRBJ2-3; 10 bases match TRBD2. CDR3 length equals 18 residues. The germline CDR1 and CDR2 sequences are SGHAT and FQNNGV. The CDR3 nucleotides read TGTGCCAGTAGCTTAACTACTAGCGGGGAGGCGGGGCGAGATACGCAGTATTTT. It encodes CASSLTTSGEAGRDTQYF.

This clonotype occurred many times. This chain connects TRBV28 to TRBJ1-2; possibly TRBD1 for D (6 bases). Trimming removed 6 bases at V and 7 bases at J, with 15 bases between. This CDR3 is built from 13 residues. Per germline, CDR1 MDHEN and CDR2 SYDVKM. CDR3 in DNA: TGTGCCAGCAGGGTCCAGGGGATCGGTGGCTACACCTTC. It translates to CASRVQGIGGYTF.

As concerns this clonotype: A much larger clone lies one base from this, so it may be a read error. The rearrangement links TRBV6-4 to TRBJ2-3; 10 bases fit TRBD2. CDR3 length: 15 residues. From germline, CDR1 is MRHNA and CDR2 SNTAGT. The CDR3 region has the DNA TGTGCCAACAGTGAGGGGGCTAGCGGGGGAGATACGCAGTATTTT. The encoded protein is CANSEGASGGDTQYF.

This clonotype appeared once. A junction end diverges from the germline sequence, so it may reflect a read error. This rearrangement joins TRBV29-1 to TRBJ2-7; D call uncertain. Germline CDR1 and CDR2: SQVTM and ANQGSEA. This CDR3 is 11 amino acids long. The CDR3 DNA reads as TGCAGCTTCCCCACCTCCAACGAGCAGTACTTC. As protein: CSFPTSNEQYF.

Concerning this clonotype itself: Germline and junction disagree at one end, which may indicate a read error. CDR3 bases: TGTGCCTGCAGTGGGGACAAGGGACTCTACGAGCAGTACTTC. This codes for CACSGDKGLYEQYF. The chain carries TRBV6-2 or TRBV6-3 and TRBJ2-7; perhaps D is TRBD1 or TRBD2 (6 bases each). This CDR3 is built from 14 residues. Germline CDR1 reads MNHEY; CDR2 reads SVGEGT.

By share of the sample, this clonotype is large. The chain links TRBV11-2 to TRBJ1-5; D gene uncertain. The CDR3 totals 14 residues. Germline CDR1 reads SGHAT; CDR2 reads FQNNGV. The V end was cut by 5 bases, the J end by 8 bases, with 16 bases between. CDR3 residues: CASSTGRFPEPQHF. In DNA form, the CDR3 reads TGTGCCAGCAGCACCGGACGGTTTCCCGAGCCCCAGCATTTT.

Regarding this clonotype: A read error may account for a junction end that differs from germline. This chain uses TRBV7-2 with TRBJ2-7; 7 bases are a match to TRBD1. CDR3 length: 16 residues. Germline assignment: CDR1 SGHTA and CDR2 FQGNSA. CDR3 bases: TGTGCCACCAGCCCCCAGGAAGGGACAGTCTCCTACGAGCAGTACTTC. It codes for CATSPQEGTVSYEQYF.

On this clonotype: Mismatch with germline at one junction end may stem from a read error. The chain has TRBV11-3 and TRBJ2-1; D is ambiguous. The germline V gene encodes CDR1 SGHNT and CDR2 YENEEA. CDR3 length: 15 residues. This chain's CDR3 is CASDLQAGAYNEHFF. The CDR3 nucleotides read TGTGCCAGCGACTTACAAGCAGGAGCCTACAATGAGCACTTCTTC.

Concerning this clonotype: A much larger clone sits a single nucleotide away, making a read error possible. The rearrangement uses TRBV28 and TRBJ2-6, with a tentative D call TRBD2 (6 bases). The CDR3 runs 17 residues. Germline loops: CDR1 MDHEN, CDR2 SYDVKM. CDR3 loop: CTSKGGTGKRGANVLTF. The CDR3 DNA follows: TGTACCAGCAAAGGCGGGACGGGTAAAAGGGGGGCCAACGTCCTGACTTTC. Full variable domain (rest looked up from reference TRBV28 and TRBJ2-6): DVKVTQSSRYLVKRTGEKVFLECVQDMDHENMFWYRQDPGLGLRLIYFSYDVKMKEKGDIPEGYSVSREKKERFSLILESASTNQTSMYLCTSKGGTGKRGANVLTFGAGSRLTVL.

The V call is TRBV6-5, the J call TRBJ2-7; 7 bases are shared with TRBD2. The CDR3 runs 14 residues. Germline assignment: CDR1 MNHEY and CDR2 SVGAGI. The CDR3 spells CGSSYGEGLGEQYF. The CDR3 DNA is TGTGGCAGTAGTTACGGGGAGGGCCTTGGCGAGCAGTACTTC.

Note on this clonotype: A much larger clone differs by one base, so this may be a read error. The chain is built from TRBV5-1 and TRBJ2-7, with 8 positions matching TRBD2. Germline V lookup: CDR1 SGHRS, CDR2 YFSETQ. The length of the CDR3 is 13 residues. CDR3 nucleotide sequence: TGCACCAGCAGCTTCGCGACTAGCGACGAGCAGTACTTC. Translation gives CTSSFATSDEQYF.

Turning to this clonotype: One end of the junction varies from germline; a read error may be responsible. The rearrangement links TRBV28 to TRBJ1-6; D may be TRBD1 (5 bases). CDR1 and CDR2 (germline): MDHEN, SYDVKM. This CDR3 is built from 14 residues. CDR3 sequence reads: CTSSFRENNSPLHF. In nucleotides, the CDR3 is TGTACCAGCAGTTTCAGGGAAAATAATTCACCCCTCCACTTT.

The chain has TRBV6-5 and TRBJ2-1, with TRBD2 identical over 15 bases. This CDR3 contains 16 residues. V shed 2 bases and J 11 bases; nucleotides not matched to a gene: 7. Germline assignment: CDR1 MNHEY and CDR2 SVGAGI. For the CDR3, the DNA is TGTGCCAGCAGTTACGTGGGACTAGCGGGGGGTAATCAGCAGTTCTTC. Translation gives CASSYVGLAGGNQQFF.

The chain recombines TRBV28 with TRBJ2-7; D gene unclear. The CDR3 is 12 residues long. The germline V gene has CDR1 MDHEN and CDR2 SYDVKM. V was clipped by 4 bases and J by 4 bases, with 8 bases between them. The DNA of the CDR3 is TGTGCCAGCAGTTCTCTCCTTTACGAGCAGTACTTC. Its translation: CASSSLLYEQYF.

J is TRBJ2-3 and V is TRBV20-1; D is uncertain. The V end was cut by 3 bases, the J end by 1 base, with 8 bases between. The length of the CDR3 is 13 residues. Per the germline V gene, CDR1 is DFQATT and CDR2 is SNEGSKA (reference sequence). This CDR3 is CSARVIRTDTQYF. In nucleotides, the CDR3 is TGCAGTGCTAGGGTCATTCGCACAGATACGCAGTATTTT.

The rearrangement joins TRBV28 to TRBJ2-5; D unresolved. CDR1 and CDR2 from the germline V gene are MDHEN and SYDVKM. V shed 7 bases and J shed 3 bases, with 12 bases lying between them. The CDR3 is 13 amino acids. The CDR3 here is CASTPDGKETQYF. CDR3 in DNA: TGTGCCAGCACACCGGACGGAAAAGAGACCCAGTACTTC.

Concerning this clonotype: A junction boundary mismatches the germline segment, possibly from a read error. The chain carries TRBV7-9 and TRBJ2-3; TRBD1 might be the D (6 bases). The V gene's germline CDR1 is SEHNR and CDR2 FQNEAQ (reference sequence). The CDR3 is made up of 14 amino acids. CDR3 residues: CASCLNRVPDAQYF. The CDR3 nucleotides read TGTGCCAGCTGCTTGAACAGGGTGCCAGATGCACAGTATTTT.